This TCR beta chain was retrieved from a study of blood T cells in healthy people across ages. General observations from the study: Naive and antigen-experienced cells could not be conclusively compared, given unsorted PBMCs.

As regards this clonotype: Its antigen is currently unknown.

The CDR3 runs to 14 residues. Germline V CDR1 and CDR2: MNHEY, SVGAGI. V lost 0 bases and J 2 bases, leaving 8 bases between the germline ends. A second PCR of roughly 7 to 11 cycles used a sample-barcoded 5' primer and a J-beta primer mix. TCRdb re-called the 5' RACE reads with MiXCR, one entry per CDR3 protein. The sample lists 450,000 to 600,000 distinct CDR3 sequences, about 27% occurring once. In addition, the sample was reused for a study of T cells of mothers and their children.

This TCR was sampled from a boy aged 2-15 years in good health. The specimen was blood. The rearrangement uses TRBV6-5 and TRBJ2-7; possible D gene TRBD2, 5 bases. As DNA, the CDR3 is TGTGCCAGCAGTTACTCGAGGGTGCCCTACGAGCAGTACTTC. Protein: CASSYSRVPYEQYF.